Listed below are T cell receptor beta chains from one sample, sequenced in a study of blood T cell repertoires in COVID-19. The method was immunoSEQ multiplex PCR; TCRdb's version includes in-frame clones alone and lacks a portion of them. In the table there are fewer than 250,000 clones, about 93% of which are singletons. The source material was peripheral blood. Receptor source: a man between 25 and 39 years old with COVID-19, enrolled during active disease. The CDR3 runs from the conserved cysteine through the conserved F or W. The D gene is left open where the match is weak. Expanded clones are given a class, and other clones once, few, many or no size at all.

TRBJ1-2 - TRBV10-3 - TGTGCCATCAGTATGATTACAGAAGGCTCCTATGGCTACACCTTC CAISMITEGSYGYTF
TRBJ2-2 TRBD1 TRBV11-3 - TGTGCCAGCAGCTTAGATCAGGGGGACGGGGAGCTGTTTTTT CASSLDQGDGELFF
TRBJ2-3 - TRBV19 - TGTGCCAGTACGGCAGGGAGGACAGATACGCAGTATTTT CASTAGRTDTQYF
TRBJ2-3 TRBD1 TRBV5-4 - TGTGCCAGCAGCTTGGACCCAACAGGGGGCTTGGCAGATACGCAGTATTTT CASSLDPTGGLADTQYF
TRBJ1-1 - TRBV11-2 - TGTGCCAGCAGCCCCGACGGGGTAGGGTGGATCACTGAAGCTTTCTTT CASSPDGVGWITEAFF
TRBJ2-1 - TRBV9 - TGTGCCAGCAGCGATCGCCGGGAACACAATGAGCAGTTCTTC CASSDRREHNEQFF
TRBJ1-5 - TRBV19 - TGTGCCAGTAGTAGCAGGGTGGATCAGCCCCAGCATTTT CASSSRVDQPQHF
TRBJ1-1 TRBD1 TRBV4-1 - TGCGCCAGCAGCCTCCAGGGGGAGGTGAACACTGAAGCTTTCTTT CASSLQGEVNTEAFF
TRBJ2-4 TRBD2 TRBV6-6 - TGTGCCAGCAGCCAAAGGACTAGCGGGGGGGCGGGTGGAGCCAAAAACATTCAGTACTTC CASSQRTSGGAGGAKNIQYF
TRBJ1-6 TRBD1 TRBV10-3 - TGTGCCATCAGTGTAACAGGGGCATCACCCCTCCACTTT CAISVTGASPLHF
TRBJ1-3 - TRBV5-1 - TGCGCCAGCAGCTTGGTCCCACCCGACGGACAATCTGGAAACACCATATATTTT CASSLVPPDGQSGNTIYF
TRBJ1-1 TRBD1 TRBV10-3 - TGTGCCATCAGTGAACCACAGGGGGCTGGGTACACTGAAGCTTTCTTT CAISEPQGAGYTEAFF
TRBJ2-1 TRBD2 TRBV2 few TGTGCCAGCAGCGCTGGACTAGCCGGTGAGCAGTTCTTC CASSAGLAGEQFF
TRBJ1-5 TRBD1 TRBV2 - TGTGCCAGCAGAAGTGACAGGGTCCCTCAGCCCCAGCATTTT CASRSDRVPQPQHF
TRBJ2-5 - TRBV21-1 - TGTGCCAGAACAAATTACAGGGGTTTAGGTAAAGAGACCCAGTACTTC CARTNYRGLGKETQYF
TRBJ2-1 TRBD2 TRBV5-4 - TGTGCCAGCAGCCTCGACGGGGGGAACTCCTACAATGAGCAGTTCTTC CASSLDGGNSYNEQFF
TRBJ1-1 TRBD1 TRBV20-1 - TGCAGTGCTAGTGACAGGGCGAACACTGAAGCTTTCTTT CSASDRANTEAFF
TRBJ1-1 TRBD1 TRBV6-5 - TGTGCCTCCCACCTTTCCGGACAGGCGGCTGAAGCTTTCTTT CASHLSGQAAEAFF
TRBJ1-2 - TRBV6-5 - TGTGCCAGCAGTTACGACCAGCGAACTAACTATGGCTACACCTTC CASSYDQRTNYGYTF
TRBJ2-3 TRBD2 TRBV4-2 - TGTGCCAGCAGCCACTCACTAGCGGGGGGGCTTATGGATACGCAGTATTTT CASSHSLAGGLMDTQYF
TRBJ1-1 - TRBV5-1 - TGCGCCAGCAGCTTCACGACAGGATCAACAGGGAACACTGAAGCTTTCTTT CASSFTTGSTGNTEAFF
TRBJ1-1 TRBD1 TRBV6-6 - TGTGCCAGCAGTTACCCTACAGGGGAGAACACTGAAGCTTTCTTT CASSYPTGENTEAFF
TRBJ1-5 TRBD1 TRBV19 - TGTGCCAGTAGCGATGGACAGGGGGGGAATCAGCCCCAGCATTTT CASSDGQGGNQPQHF
TRBJ2-1 TRBD2 TRBV9 - TGTGCCAGCAGCCCAGGTGGAGTAGCGGGGGGGCCCGCCAATGAGCAGTTCTTC CASSPGGVAGGPANEQFF
TRBJ1-5 TRBD1 TRBV18 - TGTGCCAGCTCACCACTTCCAGGGGGCGGGGGCAATCAGCCCCAGCATTTT CASSPLPGGGGNQPQHF
TRBJ2-5 - TRBV4-1 - TGCGCCAGCAGCCAAATTGGGGGCGCACCCGGAAAGACCCAGTACTTC CASSQIGGAPGKTQYF
TRBJ2-3 - TRBV6-6 - TGTGCCAGCAGTCACAACAGAGGCCAGGGAAGAAGGGGCACAGATACGCAGTATTTT CASSHNRGQGRRGTDTQYF
TRBJ2-7 - TRBV5-1 - TGCGCCAGCAGCTTCGGGGATCAGGCCTACGAGCAGTACTTC CASSFGDQAYEQYF
TRBJ2-1 TRBD1 TRBV14 - TGTGCCAGCAGCCAAGTACAGGGGATAAACAATGAGCAGTTCTTC CASSQVQGINNEQFF
TRBJ2-2 - TRBV4-1 - TGCGCCAGCAGCCAAGAGAGGACCGGGGAGCTGTTTTTT CASSQERTGELFF
TRBJ1-4 - TRBV4-1 - TGCGCCAGCAGCCAAGACAGGGGCGCGGAAAAACTGTTTTTT CASSQDRGAEKLFF
TRBJ2-1 TRBD2 TRBV10-3 - TGTGCCATCAGTGGGGAGCAGACTAGCGGAATCTACAATGAGCAGTTCTTC CAISGEQTSGIYNEQFF
TRBJ2-3 - TRBV20-1 - TGCAGTGCTAGTGGTAGAACAGATACGCAGTATTTT CSASGRTDTQYF
TRBJ1-1 - TRBV12-3/TRBV12-4 - TGTGCCAGCAGTTTAACACTAACTGAAGCTTTCTTT CASSLTLTEAFF
TRBJ2-3 TRBD2 TRBV3-1/TRBV3-2 - TGTGCCAGCAGCTCCCGACTAGCGGGGAATACGCAGTATTTT CASSSRLAGNTQYF
TRBJ1-5 TRBD1 TRBV10-1 - TGCGCCAGCAGGGGGACCGGACAGGGACGTCAGCCCCAGCATTTT CASRGTGQGRQPQHF
TRBJ1-5 - TRBV6-5 - TGTGCCAGCAGTTACTCGGGTCAACTAAATCAGCCCCAGCATTTT CASSYSGQLNQPQHF
TRBJ1-6 - TRBV4-2 - TGTGCCAGCAGCCAAGAGCGGCAGTCAAATTCACCCCTCCACTTT CASSQERQSNSPLHF
TRBJ1-1 - TRBV4-2 - TGTGCCAGCAGCCAAGCCCCGACAGGCGATAACACTGAAGCTTTCTTT CASSQAPTGDNTEAFF
TRBJ2-5 TRBD2 TRBV11-2 - TGTGCCAGCAGCTTAGAGGCTGCGGGGGGGCGGGAGACCCAGTACTTC CASSLEAAGGRETQYF
TRBJ1-1 TRBD1 TRBV6-5 - TGTGCCAGCAGTCAGGGGGCGCCCGCCACTGAAGCTTTCTTT CASSQGAPATEAFF
TRBJ1-2 TRBD1 TRBV5-4 once TGTGCCAGCAGCTTGGCCCAGGGGGACTATGGCTACACCTTC CASSLAQGDYGYTF
TRBJ2-1 - TRBV3-1/TRBV3-2 - TGTGCCAGCAGCCCTCCCCCGTACAATGAGCAGTTCTTC CASSPPPYNEQFF
TRBJ2-3 TRBD1 TRBV7-2 - TGTGCCAGCAGCTTAGATTTTGCGGGACAGGGGTTACATACGCAGTATTTT CASSLDFAGQGLHTQYF
TRBJ1-2 TRBD1 TRBV3-1/TRBV3-2 - TGTGCCAGCAGCCCTACGGACGGGACAGGGGGCCAGGGCGGCTACACCTTC CASSPTDGTGGQGGYTF
TRBJ2-5 - TRBV7-3 - TGTGCCAGCAGCTCCGGACAGACACAAGAGACCCAGTACTTC CASSSGQTQETQYF
TRBJ2-1 TRBD2 TRBV11-2 - TGTGCCAGCAGCTCAACTAGCGGGGGGGCTGATGAGCAGTTCTTC CASSSTSGGADEQFF
TRBJ1-2 - TRBV5-6 - TGTGCCAGCAAATACACGAGGGCTGGCTACACCTTC CASKYTRAGYTF
TRBJ1-1 - TRBV6-1 - TGTGCCAGCAGTGAGCTCCACCGGGGTTACACTGAAGCTTTCTTT CASSELHRGYTEAFF
TRBJ1-5 TRBD1 TRBV5-6 - TGTGCCAGCAGCTTGAGCCAGGGGGCCAATCAGCCCCAGCATTTT CASSLSQGANQPQHF
TRBJ1-4 TRBD1 TRBV6-5 - TGTGCCAGCAGCCCCAGCCGGGACAGTAATGAAAAACTGTTTTTT CASSPSRDSNEKLFF
TRBJ2-1 - TRBV5-1 - TGCGCCAGCAGCTTAAAGGGGGGGGTCCCCAATGAGCAGTTCTTC CASSLKGGVPNEQFF
TRBJ1-1 - TRBV11-1 few TGTGCCAGCAGCTTTAAACAGGGGAACACTGAAGCTTTCTTT CASSFKQGNTEAFF
TRBJ2-6 - TRBV2 - TGTGCCAGCAGTGAGCGGTTCATCTCTGGGGCCAACGTCCTGACTTTC CASSERFISGANVLTF
TRBJ1-3 TRBD1 TRBV4-1 - TGCGCCAGCAGCCAAGTGGGGACAGTAATTGAGGTGGGAAACACCATATATTTT CASSQVGTVIEVGNTIYF